This TCR beta chain emerged from a study of T cell responses to AZD1222 COVID-19 vaccine. Study-wide findings and caveats: Rises in breadth and depth of Spike-specific TCRs came after two AZD1222 doses. The donor group comprised mostly white British people and more females; the analysis possibly underestimated clonal diversity.

Some clones are missing from TCRdb's copy, which holds only in-frame ones; the method was immunoSEQ multiplex PCR. The repertoire holds about 140,000 clones, with roughly 91% as singletons. On this clone: The antigen is not known.

The CDR3 length is 15 residues. Germline CDR1 is MDHEN and CDR2 is SYDVKM. Trimming left V 1 base short and J 2 bases short, with 8 bases between. The sequence was collected from an adult who received the AZD1222 COVID-19 vaccine. Sequenced here: peripheral blood, sampled 28 days after the second AZD1222 dose. The chain links TRBV28 to TRBJ2-2; D may match TRBD1 or TRBD2 (5 bases each). CDR3 nucleotide sequence: TGTGCCAGCAGTTTATATGGGGGTAACACCGGGGAGCTGTTTTTT. Its translation is CASSLYGGNTGELFF.